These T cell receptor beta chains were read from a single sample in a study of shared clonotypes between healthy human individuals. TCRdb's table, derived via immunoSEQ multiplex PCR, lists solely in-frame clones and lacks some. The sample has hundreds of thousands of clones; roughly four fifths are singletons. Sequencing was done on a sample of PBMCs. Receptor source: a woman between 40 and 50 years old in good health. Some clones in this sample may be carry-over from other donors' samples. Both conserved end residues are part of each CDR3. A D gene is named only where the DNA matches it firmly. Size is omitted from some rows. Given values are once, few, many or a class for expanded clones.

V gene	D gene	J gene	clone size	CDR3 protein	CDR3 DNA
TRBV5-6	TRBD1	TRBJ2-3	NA	CASSLEGAYTDTQYF	TGTGCCAGCAGCTTGGAGGGGGCTTACACAGATACGCAGTATTTT
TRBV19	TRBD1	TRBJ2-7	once	CASNLRQGSSYEQYF	TGTGCCAGTAACCTACGACAGGGAAGCTCCTACGAGCAGTACTTC
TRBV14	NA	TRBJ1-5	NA	CASLTGPLTVYSNQPQHF	TGTGCCAGCCTCACTGGACCGTTAACAGTTTATAGCAATCAGCCCCAGCATTTT
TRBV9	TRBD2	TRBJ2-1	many	CASSVDGLAGGGIYNEQFF	TGTGCCAGCAGCGTAGATGGACTAGCGGGAGGCGGGATATATAATGAGCAGTTCTTC
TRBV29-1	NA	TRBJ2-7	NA	CSVGSPQSREQYF	TGCAGCGTTGGAAGCCCGCAGTCTCGGGAGCAGTACTTC
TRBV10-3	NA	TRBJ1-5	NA	CAISERAGVNQPQHF	TGTGCCATCAGTGAGAGGGCAGGGGTGAATCAGCCCCAGCATTTT
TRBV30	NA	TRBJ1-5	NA	CAWSVQEGQPQHF	TGTGCCTGGAGTGTACAGGAGGGTCAGCCCCAGCATTTT
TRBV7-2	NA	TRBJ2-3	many	CASSPTTSTDTQYF	TGTGCCAGCAGCCCGACGACTAGCACAGATACGCAGTATTTT
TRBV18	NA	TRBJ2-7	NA	CASSPPFSYEQYF	TGTGCCAGCTCACCACCTTTCTCCTACGAGCAGTACTTC
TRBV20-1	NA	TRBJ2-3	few	CSASGTDTQYF	TGCAGTGCTAGTGGCACAGATACGCAGTATTTT
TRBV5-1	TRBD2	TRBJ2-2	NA	CASSLNSGSVTGELFF	TGCGCCAGCAGCTTAAATAGCGGGAGCGTCACCGGGGAGCTGTTTTTT
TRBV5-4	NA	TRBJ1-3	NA	CASSLDGWVGNTIYF	TGTGCCAGCAGCTTGGATGGTTGGGTTGGAAACACCATATATTTT
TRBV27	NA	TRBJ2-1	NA	CASSLMVKEPEDNEQFF	TGTGCCAGCAGTTTAATGGTCAAAGAGCCTGAGGACAATGAGCAGTTCTTC
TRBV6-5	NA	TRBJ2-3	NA	CASSFLTGADTQYF	TGTGCCAGCAGTTTTCTAACGGGAGCAGATACGCAGTATTTT
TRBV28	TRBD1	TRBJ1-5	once	CASSFPGQGPQKTQHF	TGTGCCAGCAGTTTCCCCGGACAGGGGCCACAAAAAACCCAGCATTTT
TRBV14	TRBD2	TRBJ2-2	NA	CASSLGLAGFGELFF	TGTGCCAGCAGCCTGGGACTAGCGGGTTTCGGGGAGCTGTTTTTT
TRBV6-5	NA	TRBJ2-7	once	CASSYSGLAYEQYF	TGTGCCAGCAGTTACTCGGGACTGGCCTACGAGCAGTACTTC
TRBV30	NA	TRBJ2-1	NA	CAWGRGDEQFF	TGTGCCTGGGGAAGGGGGGATGAGCAGTTCTTC
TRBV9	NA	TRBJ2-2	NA	CASSEGGPPEPGELFF	TGTGCCAGCAGCGAGGGGGGCCCTCCGGAGCCCGGGGAGCTGTTTTTT
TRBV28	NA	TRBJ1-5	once	CASSLLWGRGNQPQHF	TGTGCCAGCAGTTTATTGTGGGGACGGGGCAATCAGCCCCAGCATTTT
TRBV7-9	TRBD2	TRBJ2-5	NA	CASSPGGSSGKETQYF	TGTGCCAGCAGCCCCGGAGGGTCTAGCGGGAAAGAGACCCAGTACTTC
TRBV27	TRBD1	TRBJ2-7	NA	CASGKTGGWAYEQYF	TGTGCCAGCGGAAAAACAGGGGGTTGGGCCTACGAGCAGTACTTC
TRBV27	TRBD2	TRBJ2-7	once	CASRGLARYEQYF	TGTGCCAGCAGGGGACTAGCGCGCTACGAGCAGTACTTC
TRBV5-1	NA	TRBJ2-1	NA	CASSSLTGSDGEQFF	TGCGCCAGCAGCTCCCTGACAGGCTCCGATGGTGAGCAGTTCTTC
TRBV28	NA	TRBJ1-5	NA	CASSSPGSNQPQHF	TGTGCCAGCAGCTCACCCGGAAGCAATCAGCCCCAGCATTTT
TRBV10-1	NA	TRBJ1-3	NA	CASSESGYSGNTIYF	TGCGCCAGCAGTGAGTCGGGCTACTCTGGAAACACCATATATTTT
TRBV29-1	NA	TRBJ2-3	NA	CSVDRTGTDTQYF	TGCAGCGTGGACCGGACTGGCACAGATACGCAGTATTTT
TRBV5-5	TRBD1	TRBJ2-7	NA	CASSFGQGIYEQYF	TGTGCCAGCAGCTTCGGACAGGGGATTTACGAGCAGTACTTC
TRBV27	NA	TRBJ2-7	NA	CASRPRTGHEQYF	TGTGCCAGCAGACCAAGGACCGGGCACGAGCAGTACTTC
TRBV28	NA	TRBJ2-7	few	CASRSSGSSYEQYF	TGTGCCAGCAGGTCGAGTGGCAGCTCCTACGAGCAGTACTTC
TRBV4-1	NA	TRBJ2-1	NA	CASSQSGRHNEQFF	TGCGCCAGCAGCCAATCCGGGAGACACAATGAGCAGTTCTTC
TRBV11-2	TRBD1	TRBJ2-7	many	CASSRDRRVEQYF	TGTGCCAGCAGCCGGGACAGGCGGGTCGAGCAGTACTTC
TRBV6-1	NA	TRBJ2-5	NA	CASSESSETQYF	TGTGCCAGCAGTGAAAGTTCCGAGACCCAGTACTTC
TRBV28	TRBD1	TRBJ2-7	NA	CASGGQGLGEQYF	TGTGCCAGCGGGGGACAGGGCCTTGGGGAGCAGTACTTC
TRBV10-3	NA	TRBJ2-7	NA	CAIRSGNEQYF	TGTGCCATCAGATCCGGCAACGAGCAGTACTTC
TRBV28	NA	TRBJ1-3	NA	CASSPQRITIYF	TGTGCCAGCAGTCCCCAAAGGATCACCATATATTTT
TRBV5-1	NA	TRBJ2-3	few	CASSLAQLTDTQYF	TGCGCCAGCAGCTTGGCCCAGCTCACAGATACGCAGTATTTT
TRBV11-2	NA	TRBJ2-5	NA	CASSLSATQETQYF	TGTGCCAGCAGCCTCTCAGCGACCCAAGAGACCCAGTACTTC
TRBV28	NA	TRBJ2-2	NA	CASSPLGGELFF	TGTGCCAGCAGCCCCCTGGGCGGGGAGCTGTTTTTT
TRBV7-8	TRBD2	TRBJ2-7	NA	CASHPFGLVSYEQYF	TGTGCCAGCCACCCATTTGGACTAGTTTCCTACGAGCAGTACTTC
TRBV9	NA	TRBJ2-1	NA	CASSQSGGSYNEQFF	TGTGCCAGCAGCCAATCTGGCGGTTCCTACAATGAGCAGTTCTTC
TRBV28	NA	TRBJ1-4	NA	CASSLQQGREKLFF	TGTGCCAGCAGTCTCCAACAGGGAAGAGAAAAACTGTTTTTT
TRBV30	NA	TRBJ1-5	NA	CAWSATDSNQPQHF	TGTGCCTGGAGTGCCACAGATAGCAATCAGCCCCAGCATTTT